Below, one T cell receptor beta chain is given with its context. The data were obtained in a study of OX40 agonist ivuxolimab in advanced cancers. Sequencing used immunoSEQ multiplex PCR; TCRdb keeps in-frame clones, though not all of them. The sample shows tens of thousands of clones, approximately 80% of them seen only once. The TCR originated in an adult with an advanced solid tumor such as melanoma, head and neck, liver or kidney cancer. Sequencing used CD4+ or CD8+ T cells sorted from blood, obtained in a trial of the OX40 agonist ivuxolimab.

DNA of the CDR3: TGTGCCAGCCTCGCCCCGGGCCTCCGGAGCTATGGCTACACCTTC. This gives the protein CASLAPGLRSYGYTF. The V and J genes are TRBV7-2 and TRBJ1-2; D unresolved. V lost 8 bases to trimming and J lost 4 bases, with 20 bases between them. The V gene's germline CDR1 is SGHTA and CDR2 FQGNSA. CDR3 length equals 15 residues.